This TCR beta chain was recovered during a study of blood T cell repertoires in COVID-19. Overall study: Donors in the United States, Italy and Spain gave samples during acute or convalescent COVID-19. The cDNA or gDNA used as material had been derived from T cells, B-cell-depleted T cells, or PBMCs.

Per the original methods: The authors estimated nucleated cell counts from reference gene primer amplification. The protocol was immunoSEQ multiplex PCR, while the TCRdb copy is restricted to in-frame clones and leaves out a portion. The V and J calls and the clone size are those of that table, but D and trimming were determined from the DNA. The data contain under 200,000 clones, around nine tenths of them singletons. Germline lookup yields CDR1 SGHKS and CDR2 YYEKEE (reference sequence). Trimming cost V 0 bases and J 6 bases, with 13 bases left between them. The CDR3 consists of 15 residues. The sequencing input was peripheral blood. The genes are TRBV5-5 and TRBJ1-5, with a possible D match to TRBD1 (5 bases). The source is a woman between 65 and 79 years old with COVID-19, enrolled during active disease. DNA for the CDR3: TGTGCCAGCAGCTTGGCTGGGGGGGGTGGTCAGCCCCAGCATTTT. Its translation: CASSLAGGGGQPQHF. Full variable domain (remainder filled in from reference TRBV5-5 and TRBJ1-5): DAGVTQSPTHLIKTRGQQVTLRCSPISGHKSVSWYQQVLGQGPQFIFQYYEKEERGRGNFPDRFSARQFPNYSSELNVNALLLGDSALYLCASSLAGGGGQPQHFGDGTRLSIL.